The present T cell receptor beta chain was sequenced within a study of T cells in Graves' hyperthyroidism and ophthalmopathy. The CDR3 totals 14 residues. V lost 10 bases and J 8 bases, leaving 23 bases between the germline ends. Using RNA transcripts as the source, TCR beta CDR3 regions were amplified. The TCR CDR3 was amplified in a first-round RT-PCR using the HTBI primer set. MiXCR was run by TCRdb on the multiplex PCR reads, yielding one entry per CDR3 protein. The table shows about 400,000 distinct CDR3 sequences, with 15% occurring only once. This clonotype was detected ten times or more. The specimen sequenced was blood. This TCR came from a woman in her 30s with Graves' hyperthyroidism. J is TRBJ1-2 and V is TRBV12-3 or TRBV12-4, with a weak D call TRBD1 (6 bases). CDR3 sequence (DNA): TGTGCCACCGAACGGGGGGGCAGCTCGGGAGGCTACACCTTC. Residues: CATERGGSSGGYTF.